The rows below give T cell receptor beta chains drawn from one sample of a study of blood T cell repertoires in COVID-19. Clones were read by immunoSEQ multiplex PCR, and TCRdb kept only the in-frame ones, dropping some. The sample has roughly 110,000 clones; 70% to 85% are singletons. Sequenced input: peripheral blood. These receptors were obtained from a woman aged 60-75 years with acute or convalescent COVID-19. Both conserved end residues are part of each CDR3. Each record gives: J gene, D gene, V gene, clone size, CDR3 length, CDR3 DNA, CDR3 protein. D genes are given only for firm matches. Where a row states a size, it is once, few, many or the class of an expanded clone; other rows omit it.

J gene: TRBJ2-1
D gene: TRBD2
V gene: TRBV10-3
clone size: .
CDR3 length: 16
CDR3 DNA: TGTGCCATCAGTGAGGCCGCCGCGGGGGTTTACAATGAGCAGTTCTTC
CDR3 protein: CAISEAAAGVYNEQFF

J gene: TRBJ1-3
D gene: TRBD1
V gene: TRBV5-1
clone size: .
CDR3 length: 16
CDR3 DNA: TGCGCCAGCAGCGTACAGGGGCGCCAATCTGGAAACACCATATATTTT
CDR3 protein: CASSVQGRQSGNTIYF

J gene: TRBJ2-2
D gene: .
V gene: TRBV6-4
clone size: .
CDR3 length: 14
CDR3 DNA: TGTGCCAGCAGCCGGGAAGTGAACACCGGGGAGCTGTTTTTT
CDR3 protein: CASSREVNTGELFF

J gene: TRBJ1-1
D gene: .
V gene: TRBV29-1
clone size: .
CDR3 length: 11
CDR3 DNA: TGCAGCGTTGTTGGGGGCCCTGAAGCTTTCTTT
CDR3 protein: CSVVGGPEAFF

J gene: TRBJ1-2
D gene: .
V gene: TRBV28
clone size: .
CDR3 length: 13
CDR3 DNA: TGTGCCAGCACCAACGGTCGGGGTAGGGGCTACACCTTC
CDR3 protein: CASTNGRGRGYTF

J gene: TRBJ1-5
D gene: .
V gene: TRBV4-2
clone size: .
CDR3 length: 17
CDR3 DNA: TGTGCCAGCAGCCAAGATCGTGACAGATATAGCAATCAGCCCCAGCATTTT
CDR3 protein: CASSQDRDRYSNQPQHF

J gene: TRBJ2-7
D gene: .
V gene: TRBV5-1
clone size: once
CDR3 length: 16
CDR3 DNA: TGCGCCAGCAGCTTGGGCGGACTACTACTTTCCTACGAGCAGTACTTC
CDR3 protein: CASSLGGLLLSYEQYF

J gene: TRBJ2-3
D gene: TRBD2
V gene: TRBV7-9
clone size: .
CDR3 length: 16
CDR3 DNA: TGTGCCAGCAGCCTGACTAGCGGGGGGTTCACAGATACGCAGTATTTT
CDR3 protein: CASSLTSGGFTDTQYF

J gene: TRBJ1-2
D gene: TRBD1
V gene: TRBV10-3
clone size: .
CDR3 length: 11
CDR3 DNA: TGTGCCATCAGTGAGCGGGGGACAGGGCTTTTT
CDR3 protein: CAISERGTGLF

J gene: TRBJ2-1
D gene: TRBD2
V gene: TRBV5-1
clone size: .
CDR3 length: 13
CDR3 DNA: TGCGCCAGCAGCCTAGCGGGAGTAAGTGAGCAGTTCTTC
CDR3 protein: CASSLAGVSEQFF

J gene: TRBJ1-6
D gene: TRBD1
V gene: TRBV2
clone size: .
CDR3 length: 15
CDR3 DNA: TGTGCCAGCATACGACAGGGGACGGATAATTCACCCCTCCACTTT
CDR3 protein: CASIRQGTDNSPLHF

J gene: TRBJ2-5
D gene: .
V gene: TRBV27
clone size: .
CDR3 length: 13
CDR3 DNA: TGTGCCAGCAGTTTGGACAGACAAGAGACCCAGTACTTC
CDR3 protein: CASSLDRQETQYF

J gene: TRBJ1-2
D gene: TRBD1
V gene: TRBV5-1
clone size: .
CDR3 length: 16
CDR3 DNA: TGCGCCAGCTCCCGGGACAGGGCCTACTTTACAGATGGCTACACCTTC
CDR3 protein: CASSRDRAYFTDGYTF

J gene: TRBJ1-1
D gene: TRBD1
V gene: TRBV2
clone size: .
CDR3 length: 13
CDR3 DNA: TGTGCCAGCAGGCGGACAGGGAGTCCTGAAGCTTTCTTT
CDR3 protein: CASRRTGSPEAFF

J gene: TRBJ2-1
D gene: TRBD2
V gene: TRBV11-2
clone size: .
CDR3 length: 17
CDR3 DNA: TGTGCCAGCAGCCGACGACTAGCGGGAAGGGAAGGCAATGAGCAGTTCTTC
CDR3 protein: CASSRRLAGREGNEQFF

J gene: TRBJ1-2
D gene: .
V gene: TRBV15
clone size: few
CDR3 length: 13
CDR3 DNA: TGTGCCACGCGTCGCGGGACCGAAGGGGGCTACACCTTC
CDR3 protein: CATRRGTEGGYTF

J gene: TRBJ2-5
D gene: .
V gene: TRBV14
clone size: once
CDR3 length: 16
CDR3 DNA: TGTGCCAGCAGCCCCGGCCCCCCGGTGGCGGGCCAGACCCAGTACTTC
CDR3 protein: CASSPGPPVAGQTQYF

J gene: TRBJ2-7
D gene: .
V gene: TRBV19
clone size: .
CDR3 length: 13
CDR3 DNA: TGTGCCAGTAGTCGGCGGGGATCCTACGAGCAGTACTTC
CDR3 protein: CASSRRGSYEQYF

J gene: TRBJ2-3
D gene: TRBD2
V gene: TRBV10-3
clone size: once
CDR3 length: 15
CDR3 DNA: TGTGCCACCTCTTTTGCGGGGGGTTCCTCTGATACGCAGTATTTT
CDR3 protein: CATSFAGGSSDTQYF

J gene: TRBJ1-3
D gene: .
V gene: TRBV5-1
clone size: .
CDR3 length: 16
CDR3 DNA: TGCGCCAGCAGCTTGGAGGGGGGGAACTCTGGAAACACCATATATTTT
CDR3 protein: CASSLEGGNSGNTIYF

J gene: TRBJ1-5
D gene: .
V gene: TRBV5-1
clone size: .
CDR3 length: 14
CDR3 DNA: TGCGCCAGCAGCCCGGCAGAGGGACATACGCCCCAGCATTTT
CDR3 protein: CASSPAEGHTPQHF

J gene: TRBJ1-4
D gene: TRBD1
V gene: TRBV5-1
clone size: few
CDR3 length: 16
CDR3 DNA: TGCGCCAGCAGCTCTAATACCGGGACAGGGATCGGAAAACTGTTTTTT
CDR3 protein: CASSSNTGTGIGKLFF

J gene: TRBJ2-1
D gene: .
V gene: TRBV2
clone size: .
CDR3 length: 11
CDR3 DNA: TGTGCCAGCAGTGAGTATAATGAGCAGTTCTTC
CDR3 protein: CASSEYNEQFF

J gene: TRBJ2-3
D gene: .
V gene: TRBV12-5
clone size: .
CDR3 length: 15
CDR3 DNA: TGTGCTAGTGGTGCACCAGTACTAGGGGGAGATACGCAGTATTTT
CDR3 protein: CASGAPVLGGDTQYF

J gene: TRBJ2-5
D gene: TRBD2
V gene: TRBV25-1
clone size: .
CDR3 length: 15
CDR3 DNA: TGTGCCAGCAGCGTGGGACTAGCGGGAGAAGAGACCCAGTACTTC
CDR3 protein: CASSVGLAGEETQYF

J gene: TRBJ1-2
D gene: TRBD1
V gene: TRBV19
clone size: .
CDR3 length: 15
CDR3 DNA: TGTGCCAGTAGTCCAACCCCGACAGGGGGGCATGGCTACACCTTC
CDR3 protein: CASSPTPTGGHGYTF

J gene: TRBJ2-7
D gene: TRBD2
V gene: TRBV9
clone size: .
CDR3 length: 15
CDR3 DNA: TGTGCCAGCAGCGTAGGAACTAGCGGGGGTTACGAGCAGTACTTC
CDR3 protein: CASSVGTSGGYEQYF

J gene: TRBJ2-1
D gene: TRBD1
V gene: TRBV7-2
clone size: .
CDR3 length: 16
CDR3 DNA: TGTGCCAGCAGCCCCCAGGACAGGGGAGGGTTGTTCGAGCAGTTCTTC
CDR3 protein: CASSPQDRGGLFEQFF

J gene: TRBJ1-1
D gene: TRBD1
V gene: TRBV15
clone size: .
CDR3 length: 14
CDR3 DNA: TGTGCCACCAGCACGCCGGACAGGGTCACTGAAGCTTTCTTT
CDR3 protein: CATSTPDRVTEAFF

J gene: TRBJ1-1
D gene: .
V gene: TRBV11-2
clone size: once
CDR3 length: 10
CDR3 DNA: TGTGCCATCGGGCGGGCTGAAGCTTTCTTT
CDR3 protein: CAIGRAEAFF

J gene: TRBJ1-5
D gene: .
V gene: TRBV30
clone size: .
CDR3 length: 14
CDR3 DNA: TGTGCCTGGAGTGTCGGGAACTGGAACCGGCCCCAGCATTTT
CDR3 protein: CAWSVGNWNRPQHF

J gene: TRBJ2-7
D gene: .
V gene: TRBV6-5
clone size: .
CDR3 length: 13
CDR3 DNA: TGTGCCACTAAGGAGAAGGGAGTGGACGAGCAGTACTTC
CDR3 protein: CATKEKGVDEQYF

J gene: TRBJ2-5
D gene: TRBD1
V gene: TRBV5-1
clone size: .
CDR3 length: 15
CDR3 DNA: TGCGCCAGCAGCGATTACAGGGGGAGTCAAGAGACCCAGTACTTC
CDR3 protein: CASSDYRGSQETQYF

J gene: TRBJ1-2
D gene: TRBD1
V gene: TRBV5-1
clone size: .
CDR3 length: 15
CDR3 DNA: TGCGCCAGCAGCTTGGCCATAGGGGGCGGCTATGGCTACACCTTC
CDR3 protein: CASSLAIGGGYGYTF

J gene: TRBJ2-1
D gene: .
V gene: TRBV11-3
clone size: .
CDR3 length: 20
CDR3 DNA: TGTGCCAGCAGCTTAGGAGTCCCAGGGGTAGGCTACCTCTCCTACAATGAGCAGTTCTTC
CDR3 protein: CASSLGVPGVGYLSYNEQFF

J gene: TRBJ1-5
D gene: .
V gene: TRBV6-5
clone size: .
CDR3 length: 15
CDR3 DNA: TGTGCCAGCAGAAGCCCAGGGCCTAGCAATCAGCCCCAGCATTTT
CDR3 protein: CASRSPGPSNQPQHF

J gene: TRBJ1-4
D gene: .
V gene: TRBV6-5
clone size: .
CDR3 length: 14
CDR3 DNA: TGTGCCAGCAGCCCCTGGGGGGATAATGAAAAACTGTTTTTT
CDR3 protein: CASSPWGDNEKLFF